Listed below are T cell receptor beta chains from one sample, sequenced in a study of cytotoxic CD8 clonotypes in ibrutinib-treated CLL. Generated by immunoSEQ multiplex PCR, the TCRdb table keeps only in-frame clones and is missing some. The sample carries fewer than 100,000 clones, about 85% recorded once. This sample comprised PBMCs, obtained after 12 months of ibrutinib treatment. Receptor source: a human donor with chronic lymphocytic leukemia. The CDR3 runs from the conserved cysteine through the conserved F or W. D genes are given only for firm matches. The size entry is marked missing in some rows and otherwise reads once, few, many or a size class.

TRBJ2-5 15 - few TRBV18 TGTGCCAGCTCACCACGTTGGGGCCAGGGAGAGACCCAGTACTTC CASSPRWGQGETQYF
TRBJ1-5 14 - - TRBV19 TGTGCCAGTAGTATACGGGGCCGGCCGGGCCCCCAGCATTTT CASSIRGRPGPQHF
TRBJ2-7 15 TRBD1 - TRBV6-5 TGTGCCAGCAGTGGGATGACAGGGTTCTCCTACGAGCAGTACTTC CASSGMTGFSYEQYF
TRBJ2-3 12 - - TRBV5-1 TGCGCCACCTCCGGGCGGGGAGATACGCAGTATTTT CATSGRGDTQYF
TRBJ1-3 13 - - TRBV7-2 TGTGCCAGCAGCTTAAGGTCCGGGGACACCATATATTTT CASSLRSGDTIYF
TRBJ2-1 15 TRBD2 - TRBV11-2 TGTGCCAGCACCCTCGATGGCGGGAGCTGGTATGAGCAGTTCTTC CASTLDGGSWYEQFF
TRBJ1-3 16 TRBD1 - TRBV6-6 TGTGCCAGCAGTTCGGACAGGGGCGTCCTAGGAAACACCATATATTTT CASSSDRGVLGNTIYF
TRBJ2-7 14 TRBD1 once TRBV7-2 TGTGCCAGCAGCCGGGACAGGGGGCGCCACGAGCAGTACTTC CASSRDRGRHEQYF
TRBJ1-1 14 TRBD1 - TRBV7-8 TGTGCCAGCAGCTCCGGGACAGGGCTCGGTGGGGCTTTCTTT CASSSGTGLGGAFF
TRBJ2-1 13 - - TRBV19 TGTGCCAGTAGTATCGGCCCAGGGGATGAGCAGTTCTTC CASSIGPGDEQFF
TRBJ2-7 14 TRBD2 - TRBV7-9 TGTGCCAGCAGCTTGGGGACTATCTCCTACGAGCAGTACTTC CASSLGTISYEQYF
TRBJ2-7 15 TRBD2 - TRBV27 TGTGCCAGCAGTTTAGCCGGGACTAGCTACTACGAGCAGTACTTC CASSLAGTSYYEQYF
TRBJ2-1 17 - - TRBV4-3 TGCGCCAGCAGCCAAGATGGTGCCTTCGTTAGGGGGGATGAGCAGTTCTTC CASSQDGAFVRGDEQFF
TRBJ1-2 14 - once TRBV6-1 TGTGCCAGCAGTGAAGTTGGGGGCTCCTATGGCTACACCTTC CASSEVGGSYGYTF
TRBJ1-1 15 - - TRBV9 TGTGCCAGCAGCGGGACCACAGGGAGGAACACTGAAGCTTTCTTT CASSGTTGRNTEAFF
TRBJ1-6 15 TRBD1 - TRBV7-2 TGTGCCAGCAGCGCAAGGGACAGGGGTCATTCACCCCTCCACTTT CASSARDRGHSPLHF
TRBJ2-7 12 TRBD2 - TRBV7-3 TGTGCCAGCAGCCCGGGGGGGTACGAGCAGTACTTC CASSPGGYEQYF
TRBJ1-1 15 - - TRBV5-1 TGCGCCAGCAGTTTATTGGGAACGTGGGTCGCTGAAGCTTTCTTT CASSLLGTWVAEAFF
TRBJ1-2 15 - - TRBV28 TGTGCCAGCAGTGGAGTCCAGGGGACGGGGGATGGCTACACCTTC CASSGVQGTGDGYTF
TRBJ2-3 14 - - TRBV5-1 TGCGCCAGCAGCCGGTCGCAGGGGACAGATACGCAGTATTTT CASSRSQGTDTQYF
TRBJ2-2 12 - - TRBV7-9 TGTGCCAGCAGCCCTTGGACCGGGGAGCTGTTTTTT CASSPWTGELFF
TRBJ1-3 14 - - TRBV5-1 TGCGCCAGCAGCCCCGGGACGGATGGAAACACCATATATTTT CASSPGTDGNTIYF
TRBJ1-5 14 - - TRBV28 TGTGCCAGCAGTTTCGGCCGCCAACATCAGCCCCAGCATTTT CASSFGRQHQPQHF
TRBJ2-4 15 TRBD2 - TRBV4-1 TGCGCCAGCAGCCAGGGGAGGGATGACAAAAACATTCAGTACTTC CASSQGRDDKNIQYF
TRBJ1-1 16 - - TRBV27 TGTGCCAGCAGTTTAGAGGCACCCTCCTGGAACACTGAAGCTTTCTTT CASSLEAPSWNTEAFF
TRBJ2-7 14 - - TRBV5-1 TGCGCCAGTTATCCAGGGGTCCCCGCCTACGAGCAGTACTTC CASYPGVPAYEQYF
TRBJ1-1 12 - - TRBV7-2 TGTGCCAGCAGCTTCACGAACACTGAAGCTTTCTTT CASSFTNTEAFF
TRBJ2-5 13 TRBD2 - TRBV19 TGTGCCACCCGGGGGGTTGGGCAAGAGACCCAGTACTTC CATRGVGQETQYF
TRBJ1-6 12 - - TRBV7-6 TGTGCCAGCAGCTTAGCTGGTTCACCCCTCCACTTT CASSLAGSPLHF
TRBJ2-7 16 - - TRBV5-6 TGTGCCAGCAGCCAACTCTGGCCGGGTCGCTCCTACGAGCAGTACTTC CASSQLWPGRSYEQYF
TRBJ2-7 15 TRBD2 - TRBV5-1 TGCGCCAGCAGCTTGGTTAGCGGGAACTCCTACGAGCAGTACTTC CASSLVSGNSYEQYF
TRBJ1-2 15 - - TRBV4-3 TGCGCCAGCAGCCAAGATCCGGCCGGGAACTATGGCTACACCTTC CASSQDPAGNYGYTF
TRBJ1-3 15 - - TRBV6-5 TGTGCCAGCAGCCCCACCCCGAACTCTGGAAACACCATATATTTT CASSPTPNSGNTIYF
TRBJ2-7 14 TRBD1 - TRBV10-3 TGTGCCATCACCCCGGGGACAGGGGGAAGGGAGCAGTACTTC CAITPGTGGREQYF
TRBJ2-1 16 - few TRBV30 TGTGCCTGGAGTGCCCGGGGTCATAACTCCTACAATGAGCAGTTCTTC CAWSARGHNSYNEQFF
TRBJ2-4 15 TRBD2 - TRBV7-2 TGTGCCAGCAGCCCCGGGGGGGGATTTAAGGGCATTCAGTACTTC CASSPGGGFKGIQYF
TRBJ2-2 17 TRBD1 - TRBV11-2 TGTGCCAGCAGCCCTCTAGGGCAGGGGGCGGGCACCGGGGAGCTGTTTTTT CASSPLGQGAGTGELFF
TRBJ1-4 15 - - TRBV4-3 TGCGCCAGCAGCCCGCGACAGGTCGGTAATGAAAAACTGTTTTTT CASSPRQVGNEKLFF
TRBJ2-1 16 - - TRBV5-1 TGCGCCAGCAAAGAAGGGGAGGGGGCCTCCTACAATGAGCAGTTCTTC CASKEGEGASYNEQFF
TRBJ2-1 16 TRBD2 - TRBV19 TGTGCCAGTAGAGACTCAGCGGGAAGCTCCTACAATGAGCAGTTCTTC CASRDSAGSSYNEQFF
TRBJ1-1 11 - many TRBV20-1 TGCAGTGCTAGAGAACCGCCCTGGTCTTTCTTT CSAREPPWSFF
TRBJ1-3 16 - - TRBV28 TGTGCCAGCAGTTTGGCTGGGGGCGCGATGGGAAACACCATATATTTT CASSLAGGAMGNTIYF
TRBJ1-2 15 TRBD1 - TRBV7-3 TGTGCCAGCAGCCCTGGGACAGGGGGCACCTATGGCTACACCTTC CASSPGTGGTYGYTF
TRBJ1-6 17 - - TRBV7-2 TGTGCCAGCAGCTACCTGGATTTCGGCAATCGGTATTCACCCCTCCACTTT CASSYLDFGNRYSPLHF
TRBJ2-7 12 - - TRBV5-1 TGCGCCAGCAGCTTGTCCCCCTACGAGCAGTACTTC CASSLSPYEQYF